This T cell receptor (beta chain) was retrieved from a study of blood T cells in healthy people across ages. With a J-beta primer mix and a sample-barcoded 5' primer, a second PCR ran roughly 7 to 11 cycles. TCRdb processed the 5' RACE reads anew with MiXCR; each CDR3 protein has one entry. The sample lists approximately 800,000 distinct CDR3 sequences; 55% to 70% were seen once. The CDR3 totals 11 residues. The receptor was isolated from a man aged 30-40 years in good health. Sequenced: blood. The chain has TRBV21-1 and TRBJ2-7; the table calls TRBD2, which could not be checked here. TRBV21-1 has pseudogene status. In nucleotides, the CDR3 is TGTGCCAAGCGGGGAAGCTACGAGCAGTACTTC. It specifies CAKRGSYEQYF.